The clone carrying this T cell receptor beta chain was detected a few times. Its antigen remains unknown. Individual cDNA molecules each received unique molecular identifiers attached to them. TCRdb redid the calling of the 5' RACE reads with MiXCR, one entry per CDR3 protein. Among roughly 120,000 distinct CDR3 sequences, 14% to 15% were seen once, and the ten largest hold roughly a fifth. The sample originates from a study of early T cells in non-severe SARS-CoV-2 infection. For the study at large: Chains were unpaired, as sequencing was done on bulk RNA from unsorted whole blood.

Study-wide findings and caveats: VDJdb matching favored anti-spike CD8 responses, missing private and CD4 specificities.

Trimming pared 6 bases from V and 7 bases from J, leaving 12 bases between. The CDR3 extends over 12 amino acids. CDR1 is SNHLY, CDR2 FYNNEI, per germline. This receptor was obtained from an adult who was a healthcare worker with PCR-confirmed SARS-CoV-2 infection or an uninfected control (not recorded which). The chain joins TRBV2 to TRBJ1-1; D remains ambiguous. The material sequenced was whole blood. The CDR3, as DNA: TGTGCCAGCAGCGCACAAGACATTGAAGCTTTCTTT. It translates to CASSAQDIEAFF.